This TCR beta chain was sequenced in a study of blood T cell repertoires in COVID-19. TCRdb's table, derived via immunoSEQ multiplex PCR, lists solely in-frame clones and lacks some. The sample holds about 300,000 clones, about 82% seen once. The trim removed 1 base at V and 5 bases at J, leaving 11 bases unmatched. The CDR3 has 17 residues. Germline assignment: CDR1 MGHRA and CDR2 YSYEKL. This clone has just a few counts. Material: peripheral blood. This clonotype was obtained from a woman in her forties or fifties with acute or convalescent COVID-19. The gene calls are TRBV4-1 and TRBJ2-3; 8 nucleotides agree with TRBD2. In DNA, the CDR3 is TGCGCCAGCAGCCAAGCCCGGACTAGCAATTCGGGAGATACGCAGTATTTT. It yields the protein CASSQARTSNSGDTQYF.